One sample yielded the 13 T cell receptor beta chains listed below, sequenced in a study of blood T cells in healthy people across ages. For the second PCR, which ran for 7 to 11 cycles, a sample-barcoded 5' primer and a J-beta primer mix were used. TCRdb re-called the 5' RACE reads through MiXCR, storing one row per CDR3 protein. The repertoire holds 1.5 million to 2 million distinct CDR3 sequences, roughly 27% seen once, with approximately 7.7% in the top ten. Sequenced material: blood. These receptors all come from a woman in her 30s in good health.

The sample holds a few counts of this clonotype. The chain uses TRBV7-2 and TRBJ2-5, with 8 nucleotides matching TRBD2. TRBJ2-7 matches the DNA end more closely, so the J call is doubtful. Germline V CDR1 and CDR2: SGHTA, FQGNSA. This CDR3 has 15 residues. The CDR3 loop reads CASSFQRAGGDEQYF. The CDR3 DNA follows: TGTGCCAGCAGCTTCCAAAGGGCGGGGGGCGACGAGCAGTACTTC.

The V gene is TRBV12-3 or TRBV12-4, the J gene TRBJ1-3; D might be TRBD1 (6 bases). The CDR3 sequence is 15 residues long. Trimming cost V 6 bases and J 4 bases, with 16 bases left between them. CDR3 bases: TGTGCCAGCAGCCCTAGGGGGGGGCTAGGAAACACCATATATTTT. The encoded protein is CASSPRGGLGNTIYF.

The rearrangement joins TRBV20-1 to TRBJ1-1, with D hard to call. Germline V CDR1 and CDR2: DFQATT, SNEGSKA (reference sequence). CDR3 size: 13 residues. V was trimmed by 1 base and J by 1 base, leaving 7 bases between them. The CDR3 nucleotides are TGCAGTGCTAGAGTGGGTGCGAACACTGAAGCTTTCTTT. Protein product: CSARVGANTEAFF.

The V gene is TRBV3-1, the J gene TRBJ2-1; the D gene is possibly TRBD1 (6 bases). The ends were cut back, 0 bases at V and 9 bases at J, with 15 bases in the middle. CDR1 and CDR2 (germline): LGHDT, YNNKEL (reference sequence). The CDR3 has 15 residues. CDR3 protein: CASSQDWVGGGEQFF. As DNA, the CDR3 is TGTGCCAGCAGCCAAGATTGGGTTGGGGGCGGTGAGCAGTTCTTC.

This clonotype was seen a few times. The rearrangement uses TRBV11-1 and TRBJ2-1; the match to TRBD2 covers 13 bases. This CDR3 has 17 amino acids. Germline V lookup: CDR1 SGHAT, CDR2 FQDESV (reference sequence). J lost 4 bases, V lost 2 bases, and 5 bases had no gene match. CDR3 protein: CASSLSRTSGGYNEQFF. DNA of the CDR3: TGTGCCAGCAGCTTATCTCGGACTAGCGGGGGTTACAATGAGCAGTTCTTC.

This clonotype was counted a single time. A read error may account for a junction end that differs from germline. The rearrangement uses TRBV9 and TRBJ2-5; D is undetermined. In germline, CDR1 is SGDLS, CDR2 YYNGEE. This CDR3 spans 14 amino acids. CDR3 DNA: TGTACCAGCAGCGTTTGGACGGGCTACAATGAGCAGTACTTC. It encodes CTSSVWTGYNEQYF.

The CDR3 bases are TGTGCCACCAGCAGGAAGGGATTTTTAGGGGGCGAGCAGTACTTC. Its translation: CATSRKGFLGGEQYF. This sequence joins TRBV15 and TRBJ2-7; weak D call: TRBD1 (6 bases). Trimming pared 3 bases from V and 6 bases from J, leaving 18 bases between. Germline V gene sequence: CDR1 LNHNV, CDR2 YYDKDF (reference sequence). The CDR3 is 15 residues long.

A word on this clonotype: The junction departs from the called germline gene at one end, perhaps through a read error. The J gene is TRBJ2-1, the V gene TRBV9; TRBD2 matches 11 bases. CDR1 and CDR2 (germline): SGDLS, YYNGEE. The CDR3 covers 15 residues. CDR3 protein: CVSSVSGRAMDEQFF. The CDR3 coding sequence is TGTGTCAGCAGCGTTAGCGGGAGGGCCATGGATGAGCAGTTCTTC.

This clonotype was seen at least ten times. J is TRBJ1-2 and V is TRBV9; possibly TRBD1 for D (6 bases). The germline gives CDR1 SGDLS, CDR2 YYNGEE. The CDR3 covers 14 residues. V was pared by 4 bases and J by 8 bases, with 18 bases between. The CDR3 here is CASSPRDTSRGYTF. CDR3 bases: TGTGCCAGCAGCCCCAGGGACACCTCTAGGGGCTACACCTTC.

This clonotype was seen only a few times. The J gene is TRBJ1-1, the V gene TRBV7-2; no definite D call. Per germline, CDR1 SGHTA and CDR2 FQGNSA. V gave up 2 bases and J gave up 0 bases, with 10 bases separating them. The CDR3 loop spans 15 amino acids. Here the CDR3 reads CASSLMSRVNTEAFF. In DNA form, the CDR3 reads TGTGCCAGCAGCTTAATGTCGCGGGTGAACACTGAAGCTTTCTTT.

This chain joins TRBV7-9 and TRBJ2-1; D is ambiguous. V lost 6 bases, J lost 10 bases, and 10 bases lay in between. CDR3 length equals 11 residues. Per germline, CDR1 SEHNR and CDR2 FQNEAQ (reference sequence). The CDR3 sequence: CASSPTMEQFF. CDR3 bases: TGTGCCAGCAGTCCGACAATGGAGCAGTTCTTC.

This clonotype appeared many times. CDR3: CASSQVLAGAQETQYF. CDR3 coding DNA: TGCGCCAGCAGCCAAGTTTTGGCGGGAGCCCAAGAGACCCAGTACTTC. The gene calls are TRBV4-3 and TRBJ2-5; 7 bases fit TRBD2. Germline V CDR1 and CDR2: LGHNA, YSLEER. V trimming: 1 base; J trimming: 1 base; junction bases outside the gene matches: 6. CDR3 size: 16 residues.

This clonotype was counted many times. The chain combines TRBV28 with TRBJ2-3, with 7 nucleotides matching TRBD2. Germline V gives CDR1 MDHEN, CDR2 SYDVKM. CDR3 size: 18 residues. The V gene end was trimmed by 3 bases and the J gene end by 4 bases; junction bases not matched to a gene: 16. The CDR3 DNA follows: TGTGCCAGCAGTTTGGGGGGAATAGCGGGTGGTGGCGCAGATACGCAGTATTTT. Amino acids: CASSLGGIAGGGADTQYF.